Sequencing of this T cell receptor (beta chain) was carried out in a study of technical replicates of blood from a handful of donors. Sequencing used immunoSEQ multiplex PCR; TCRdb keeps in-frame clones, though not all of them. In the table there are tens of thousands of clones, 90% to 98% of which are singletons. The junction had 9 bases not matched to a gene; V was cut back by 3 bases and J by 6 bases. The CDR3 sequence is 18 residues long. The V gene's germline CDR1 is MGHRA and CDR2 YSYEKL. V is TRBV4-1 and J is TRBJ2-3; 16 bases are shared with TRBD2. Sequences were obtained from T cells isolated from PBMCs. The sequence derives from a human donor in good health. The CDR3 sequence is CASSHLSGLAGGRDTQYF. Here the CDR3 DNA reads TGCGCCAGCAGCCATCTATCGGGACTAGCGGGGGGGCGCGATACGCAGTATTTT.